This TCR beta chain was profiled in a study of cytomegalovirus exposure and HLA in healthy donors. Study findings and constraints: Per a later analysis, HLA-associated TCR beta chains showed more clonal expansion than other, equally common TCR beta chains. Common viral pathogens were later found to be apparently linked to several of the most significant clusters. The classifier was said to identify cytomegalovirus status with high specificity and sensitivity. Later analysis associated a missense DCLRE1C variant with TCR beta V- and J-gene trimming.

Germline assignment: CDR1 SGHRS and CDR2 YFSETQ. With 0 bases removed from V and 2 bases from J, the gap between germline ends came to 5 bases. The CDR3 covers 13 residues. Primers: 60 Vbeta forward and 13 Jbeta reverse. Using immunoSEQ multiplex PCR, the repertoire was profiled, and TCRdb retains in-frame clones only, with some absent. Here the sample spans a few hundred thousand clones, 85% to 90% being singletons. Regarding this clone: Its antigen is not known.

The receptor was isolated from a woman between 18 and 30 years old in good health and CMV-seronegative. This chain links TRBV5-1 with TRBJ2-5; D is unresolved. Source material: PBMCs. CDR3 region: CASSLGAQETQYF. The CDR3 DNA reads TGCGCCAGCAGCTTGGGCGCTCAAGAGACCCAGTACTTC.